Presented here are 5 T cell receptor beta chains from one specimen sequenced in a study of identical twins' blood T cells. MiXCR, run by TCRdb on the 5' RACE reads, gives a single entry per CDR3 protein. Of 300,000 to 450,000 distinct CDR3 sequences listed, about 28% are singletons. Sample: PBMCs. Receptors originate from a woman aged 18-55 years in good health.

Notes on this clonotype: The germline gene is not matched at one end of the junction; a read error may be the cause. V gene TRBV11-2 combines with J gene TRBJ1-2; tentatively, D is TRBD1 (6 bases). Per the germline V gene, CDR1 is SGHAT and CDR2 is FQNNGV. The CDR3 has 11 amino acids. Here the CDR3 reads CASSETGLRDF. The CDR3 region has the DNA TGTGCCAGCAGCGAAACAGGGTTAAGGGACTTC.

Comment on this clonotype: At one of its ends the junction is not consistent with the germline gene, which may arise from a read error. This chain links TRBV6-1 with TRBJ2-2, with D possibly matching TRBD2 (5 bases). Germline lookup yields CDR1 MNHNS and CDR2 SASEGT. This CDR3 spans 18 amino acids. CDR3: CASSDPLRVPANTGEPFF. The DNA of the CDR3 is TGTGCCAGCAGTGATCCGCTCCGCGTTCCAGCGAACACCGGGGAGCCGTTTTTT.

The V and J genes are TRBV5-1 and TRBJ2-2; possibly TRBD1 or TRBD2 for D (6 bases each). The CDR3 covers 16 residues. Trimming removed 5 bases at V and 0 bases at J, with 14 bases between. Germline-derived CDR1 and CDR2 are SGHRS and YFSETQ. As DNA, the CDR3 is TGCGCCAGCAGTTTTTCGGGGGCCGCGAACACCGGGGAGCTGTTTTTT. Protein: CASSFSGAANTGELFF.

The sample holds a few counts of this clonotype. The chain combines TRBV6-2 or TRBV6-3 with TRBJ1-2; possibly TRBD1 for D (5 bases). Trimming took 5 bases from V and 6 from J, leaving 13 bases between them. The CDR3 has 13 amino acids. The germline gives CDR1 MNHEY, CDR2 SVGEGT. CDR3 nucleotides: TGTGCCAGCAGTCGTCAGGGTTCGCATGGCTACACCTTC. Translated: CASSRQGSHGYTF.

Remarks on this clonotype: A much bigger clone sits one base away, suggesting this may be a read error. J is TRBJ1-1 and V is TRBV10-3; 8 positions match TRBD1. Germline V CDR1 and CDR2: ENHRY, SYGVKD. J was trimmed by 0 bases and V by 6 bases; bases with no gene match: 0. The CDR3 loop spans 13 amino acids. CDR3 in DNA: TGTGCCATCAGACAGGGGGTGAACACTGAAGCTTTCTTT. Translation: CAIRQGVNTEAFF.